The present T cell receptor (beta chain) was sequenced within a study of blood T cell repertoires in COVID-19. In the study overall: Nucleic acid was either cDNA or gDNA, and it came from T cells, B-cell-depleted T cells, or PBMCs.

Germline CDR1 and CDR2: SGHAT and FQNNGV. V was pared by 1 base and J by 2 bases, with 3 bases between. The CDR3 extends over 12 amino acids. Details on this clone: Different DNA sequences within this sample yield the same CDR3.

This table comes from immunoSEQ multiplex PCR, and its TCRdb copy is limited to in-frame clones, with some not included. The repertoire includes roughly 350,000 clones, around 85% of them detected once, and 3.6% sits in the top ten. This chain links TRBV11-2 with TRBJ2-7; D gene ambiguous. Specimen: peripheral blood. The TCR sequence derives from a woman between 18 and 29 years old with acute or convalescent COVID-19. The CDR3 here is CASSLAAYEQYF. The CDR3 coding sequence is TGTGCCAGCAGCTTAGCAGCCTACGAGCAGTACTTC.